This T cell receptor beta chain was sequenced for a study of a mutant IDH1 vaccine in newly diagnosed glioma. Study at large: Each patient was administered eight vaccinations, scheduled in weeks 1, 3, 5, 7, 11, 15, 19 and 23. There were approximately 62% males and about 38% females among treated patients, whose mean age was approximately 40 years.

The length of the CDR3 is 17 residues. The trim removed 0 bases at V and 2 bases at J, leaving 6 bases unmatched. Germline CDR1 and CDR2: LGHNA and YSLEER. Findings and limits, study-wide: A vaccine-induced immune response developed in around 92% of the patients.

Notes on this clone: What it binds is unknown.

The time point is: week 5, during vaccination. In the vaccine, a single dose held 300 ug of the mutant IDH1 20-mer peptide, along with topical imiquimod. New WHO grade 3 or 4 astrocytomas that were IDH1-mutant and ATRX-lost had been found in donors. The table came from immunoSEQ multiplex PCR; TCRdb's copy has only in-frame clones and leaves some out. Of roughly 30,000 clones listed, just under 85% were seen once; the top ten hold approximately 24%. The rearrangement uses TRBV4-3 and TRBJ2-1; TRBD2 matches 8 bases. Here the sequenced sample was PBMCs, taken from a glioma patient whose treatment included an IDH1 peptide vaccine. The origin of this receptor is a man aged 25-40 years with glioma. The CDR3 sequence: CASSQDTGGGTYNEQFF. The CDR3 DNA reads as TGCGCCAGCAGCCAAGATACTGGCGGGGGGACCTACAATGAGCAGTTCTTC.